This T cell receptor (beta chain) was recovered during a study of T cells in Graves' hyperthyroidism and ophthalmopathy. Study-level results: Appearing also in blood were most of the thyroid clonotypes expanded above 0.001.

On this clonotype: Its antigen is unknown.

The germline gives CDR1 SGHTA, CDR2 FQGNSA. Trimming pared 1 base from V and 7 bases from J, leaving 8 bases between. CDR3 length: 13 amino acids. Regions amplified from RNA transcripts were the TCR beta CDR3 regions. Using the HTBI primer set, a first-round RT-PCR was run on the TCR CDR3. TCRdb redid the calling of the multiplex PCR reads with MiXCR, one entry per CDR3 protein. Of approximately 710,000 distinct CDR3 sequences in the sample, around a sixth were seen once. The sample was blood. This TCR derives from a man between 45 and 60 years old with Graves' hyperthyroidism. The rearrangement joins TRBV7-2 to TRBJ1-5; D unclear. CDR3: CASSLVGFQPQHF. CDR3 in DNA: TGTGCCAGCAGCTTAGTAGGGTTCCAGCCCCAGCATTTT.